Presented here are 15 T cell receptor beta chains from one specimen sequenced in a study of blood T cell repertoires in COVID-19. The data were produced by immunoSEQ multiplex PCR, yet TCRdb's version contains in-frame clones alone and is incomplete. The table lists a few hundred thousand clones, roughly 80% of them singletons. Input material: PBMCs or T cells enriched from blood (not recorded which). These receptors were obtained from a woman aged 45 to 65 who had recovered from COVID-19.

This sequence joins TRBV11-2 and TRBJ2-5, with no clear D. The CDR3 length is 13 residues. Trimming cost V 2 bases and J 5 bases, with 9 bases left between them. The V gene's germline CDR1 is SGHAT and CDR2 FQNNGV. The chain's CDR3 is CASSLPNRETQYF. The CDR3 DNA reads TGTGCCAGCAGCTTACCCAACCGGGAGACCCAGTACTTC.

This chain joins TRBV2 and TRBJ1-3; D perhaps matches TRBD1 (5 bases). CDR1 SNHLY and CDR2 FYNNEI come from the germline V gene. The CDR3 length is 15 residues. V gave up 7 bases and J gave up 4 bases, with 17 bases separating them. CDR3 region: CASNSMGLDGNTIYF. For the CDR3, the DNA is TGTGCCAGCAATTCTATGGGACTCGACGGAAACACCATATATTTT. The variable domain in full, completed from reference TRBV2 and TRBJ1-3, reads EPEVTQTPSHQVTQMGQEVILRCVPISNHLYFYWYRQILGQKVEFLVSFYNNEISEKSEIFDDQFSVERPDGSNFTLKIRSTKLEDSAMYFCASNSMGLDGNTIYFGEGSWLTVV.

CDR3: CASSPEGVPNYEQYF. CDR3 bases: TGTGCCAGCTCACCAGAGGGTGTACCGAACTACGAGCAGTACTTC. J is TRBJ2-7 and V is TRBV18; a possible D gene is TRBD2 (5 bases). The V gene lost 2 bases and the J gene lost 3 bases, with 14 bases spanning the gap. CDR1 is KGHSH and CDR2 is LQKENI in the germline V gene. CDR3 length: 15 residues.

The chain recombines TRBV5-4 with TRBJ2-7, with TRBD2 matching 8 bases. The germline V gene has CDR1 SGHNT and CDR2 YYREEE (reference sequence). Trimming removed 4 bases from V and 6 bases from J; junction bases left unmatched: 15. The CDR3 covers 16 residues. The CDR3 loop reads CASSSPGLAGTAEQYF. The DNA for the CDR3 is TGTGCCAGCAGCAGCCCCGGATTAGCGGGGACGGCCGAGCAGTACTTC.

V is TRBV10-1 and J is TRBJ1-5, with 8 bases matching TRBD1. The J segment lost 7 bases and the V segment lost 4 bases, leaving 18 bases of the junction unmatched. CDR1 and CDR2 (germline): WNHNN, SYGVQD (reference sequence). This CDR3 has 18 amino acids. CDR3 in amino acids: CASSGGMDRAGGGQPQHF. The CDR3 coding sequence is TGCGCCAGCAGTGGGGGGATGGACAGGGCAGGTGGAGGGCAGCCCCAGCATTTT.

This rearrangement joins TRBV11-3 to TRBJ1-6; 7 bases are shared with TRBD1. V lost 5 bases, J lost 7 bases, and 5 bases stayed unmatched. CDR3 length equals 14 residues. The germline CDR1 and CDR2 sequences are SGHNT and YENEEA. The CDR3 reads CASSRTGVNSPLHF. The CDR3 coding sequence is TGTGCCAGCAGCCGCACAGGGGTAAATTCACCCCTCCACTTT.

V usage is TRBV30 and J usage is TRBJ2-7, with TRBD1 as a possible D gene (6 bases). The germline V gene encodes CDR1 GTSNPN and CDR2 SVGIG (reference sequence). V lost 2 bases and J 2 bases, leaving 13 bases between the germline ends. CDR3 length equals 14 residues. Here the CDR3 reads CAWSIQGNPYEQYF. The CDR3 DNA reads TGTGCCTGGAGTATCCAGGGGAATCCCTACGAGCAGTACTTC.

CDR3 in amino acids: CASSLVWGGKGEAFF. For the CDR3, the DNA is TGTGCCAGCAGCTTAGTCTGGGGGGGGAAAGGGGAAGCTTTCTTT. This chain joins TRBV7-8 and TRBJ1-1, with a weak D call TRBD1 (5 bases). Between the trimmed V and J ends, which lost 1 base and 8 bases, there was a span of 17 bases. Germline values: CDR1 SGHVS, CDR2 FQNEAQ. This CDR3 is 15 amino acids long.

CDR3 amino acids: CASSSGLAGAETQYF. The CDR3, as DNA: TGTGCCAGCAGCTCGGGACTAGCGGGAGCGGAGACCCAGTACTTC. The chain links TRBV7-2 to TRBJ2-5; 14 nucleotides agree with TRBD2. Germline values: CDR1 SGHTA, CDR2 FQGNSA. This CDR3 has 15 amino acids. The V and J ends lost 4 bases and 5 bases, in that order; junction bases with no gene match: 3.

The chain carries TRBV27 and TRBJ1-2; D is uncertain. The germline V gene has CDR1 MNHEY and CDR2 SMNVEV (reference sequence). V was cut by 0 bases and J by 7 bases, with 15 bases left in between. This CDR3 comprises 15 residues. CDR3 loop: CASSLSTRVIGGYTF. The CDR3 nucleotides are TGTGCCAGCAGTTTATCGACGAGGGTGATCGGTGGCTACACCTTC.

This clone came up once. This chain links TRBV5-1 with TRBJ2-3; 11 bases map to TRBD2. CDR1 and CDR2 (germline): SGHRS, YFSETQ. The CDR3 is 15 amino acids. Germline trimming cut 4 bases from V and 4 bases from J; bases unmatched to any gene: 5. This CDR3 reads CASSTIAGGADTQYF. The CDR3, as DNA: TGCGCCAGCAGCACCATAGCGGGGGGGGCAGATACGCAGTATTTT.

The chain employs TRBV19 and TRBJ2-7; 13 bases fit TRBD2. Losses at the gene ends were 6 bases for V and 2 bases for J; bases not matched to a gene: 7. The CDR3 runs to 16 residues. Germline CDR1 LNHDA, CDR2 SQIVND (reference sequence). The CDR3 spells CASSPYGTSGTYEQYF. In DNA form, the CDR3 reads TGTGCCAGTAGCCCCTATGGGACTAGCGGGACCTACGAGCAGTACTTC. Based on the CDR3 plus reference TRBV19 and TRBJ2-7, the full variable domain is DGGITQSPKYLFRKEGQNVTLSCEQNLNHDAMYWYRQDPGQGLRLIYYSQIVNDFQKGDIAEGYSVSREKKESFPLTVTSAQKNPTAFYLCASSPYGTSGTYEQYFGPGTRLTVT.

This chain links TRBV5-1 with TRBJ1-3, with TRBD1 matching 7 bases. This CDR3 comprises 15 residues. Germline values: CDR1 SGHRS, CDR2 YFSETQ. The junction had 12 bases not matched to a gene; V was cut back by 6 bases and J by 6 bases. DNA for the CDR3: TGCGCCAGCACCCCCAATACAGGGGTCGAAAACACCATATATTTT. This sequence encodes CASTPNTGVENTIYF.

This clone was seen a handful of times. This rearrangement joins TRBV11-3 to TRBJ2-3; no definite D call. The germline gives CDR1 SGHNT, CDR2 YENEEA. V was shortened by 2 bases and J by 6 bases, with 6 bases between the two germline ends. The CDR3 totals 12 residues. CDR3 coding DNA: TGTGCCAGCAGCTTACGTTCCGATACGCAGTATTTT. It translates to CASSLRSDTQYF.

The V call is TRBV2, the J call TRBJ1-2; the D is unclear. The CDR3 runs to 15 residues. Deletions cut 7 bases from V and 5 bases from J, with 20 bases between. Germline-derived CDR1 and CDR2 are SNHLY and FYNNEI. CDR3 bases: TGTGCCAGCATGCGGGAAACCTATCAAAATTATGGCTACACCTTC. Translating gives CASMRETYQNYGYTF.